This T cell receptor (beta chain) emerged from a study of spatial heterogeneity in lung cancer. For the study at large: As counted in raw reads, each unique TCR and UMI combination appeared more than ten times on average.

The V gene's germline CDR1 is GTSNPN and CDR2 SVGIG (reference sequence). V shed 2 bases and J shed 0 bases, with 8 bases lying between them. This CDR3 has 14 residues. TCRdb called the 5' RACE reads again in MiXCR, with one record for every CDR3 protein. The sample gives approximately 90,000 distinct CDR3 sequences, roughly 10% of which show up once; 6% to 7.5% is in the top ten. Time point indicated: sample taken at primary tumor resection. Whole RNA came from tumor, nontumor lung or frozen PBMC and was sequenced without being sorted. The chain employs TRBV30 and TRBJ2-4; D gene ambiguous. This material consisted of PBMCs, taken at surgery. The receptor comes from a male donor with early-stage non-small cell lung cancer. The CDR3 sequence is CAWSLNLAKNIQYF. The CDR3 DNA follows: TGTGCCTGGAGTCTTAATCTAGCCAAAAACATTCAGTACTTC. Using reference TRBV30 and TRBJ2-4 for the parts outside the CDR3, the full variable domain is SQTIHQWPATLVQPVGSPLSLECTVEGTSNPNLYWYRQAAGRGLQLLFYSVGIGQISSEVPQNLSASRPQDRQFILSSKKLLLSDSGFYLCAWSLNLAKNIQYFGAGTRLSVL.